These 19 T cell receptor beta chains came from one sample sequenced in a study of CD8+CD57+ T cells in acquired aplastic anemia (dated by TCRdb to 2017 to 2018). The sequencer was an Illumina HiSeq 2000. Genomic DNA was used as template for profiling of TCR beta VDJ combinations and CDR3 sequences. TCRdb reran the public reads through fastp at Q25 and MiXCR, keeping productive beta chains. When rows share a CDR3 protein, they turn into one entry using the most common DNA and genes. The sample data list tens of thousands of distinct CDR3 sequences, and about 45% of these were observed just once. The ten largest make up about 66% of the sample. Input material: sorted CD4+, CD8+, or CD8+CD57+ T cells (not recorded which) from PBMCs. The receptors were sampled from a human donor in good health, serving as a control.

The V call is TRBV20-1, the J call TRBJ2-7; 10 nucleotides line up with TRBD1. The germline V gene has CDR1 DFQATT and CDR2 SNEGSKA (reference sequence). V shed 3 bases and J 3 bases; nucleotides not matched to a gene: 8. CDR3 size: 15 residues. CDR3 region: CSASITGQGYYEQYF. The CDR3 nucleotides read TGCAGTGCTAGTATTACGGGACAGGGGTACTACGAGCAGTACTTC.

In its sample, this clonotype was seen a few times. CDR3 in amino acids: CASSPGTTLGGYTF. CDR3 nucleotides: TGTGCCAGCAGTCCCGGGACAACCTTGGGAGGCTACACCTTC. The rearrangement joins TRBV6-4 to TRBJ1-2, with D possibly TRBD1 on 6 matching bases. Looked up from germline, CDR1 is MRHNA and CDR2 is SNTAGT. The V end lost 5 bases, the J end lost 8 bases, and 18 bases lay between the germline ends. The CDR3 spans 14 residues.

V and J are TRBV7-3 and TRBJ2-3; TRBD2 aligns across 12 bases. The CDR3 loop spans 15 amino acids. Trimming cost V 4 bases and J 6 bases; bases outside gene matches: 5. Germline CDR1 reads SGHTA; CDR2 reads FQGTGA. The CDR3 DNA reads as TGTGCCAGCAGCTCTGGACTAGCGGGGCTGGATACGCAGTATTTT. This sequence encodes CASSSGLAGLDTQYF.

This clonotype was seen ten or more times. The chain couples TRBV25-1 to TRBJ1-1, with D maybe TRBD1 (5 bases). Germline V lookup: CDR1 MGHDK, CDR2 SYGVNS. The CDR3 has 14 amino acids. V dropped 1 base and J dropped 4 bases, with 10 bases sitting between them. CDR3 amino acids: CASSESWGSTEAFF. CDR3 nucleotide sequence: TGTGCCAGCAGTGAATCATGGGGGAGCACTGAAGCTTTCTTT.

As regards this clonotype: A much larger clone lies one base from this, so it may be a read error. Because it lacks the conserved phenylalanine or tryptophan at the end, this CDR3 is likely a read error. CDR3 loop: CASSEPPDGSEETQYL. The CDR3 coding sequence is TGTGCCAGCAGTGAACCCCCTGATGGGAGTGAAGAGACCCAGTACCTC. The chain employs TRBV25-1 and TRBJ2-5, with a tentative D call TRBD2 (5 bases). CDR3 length: 16 residues. Trimming took 2 bases from V and 3 from J, leaving 16 bases between them. Germline CDR1 is MGHDK and CDR2 is SYGVNS.

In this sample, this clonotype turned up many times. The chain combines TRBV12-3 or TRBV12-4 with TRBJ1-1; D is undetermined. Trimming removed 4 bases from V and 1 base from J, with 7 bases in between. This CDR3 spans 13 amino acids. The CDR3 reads CASSYPSNTEAFF. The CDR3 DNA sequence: TGTGCCAGCAGTTACCCGTCGAACACTGAAGCTTTCTTT.

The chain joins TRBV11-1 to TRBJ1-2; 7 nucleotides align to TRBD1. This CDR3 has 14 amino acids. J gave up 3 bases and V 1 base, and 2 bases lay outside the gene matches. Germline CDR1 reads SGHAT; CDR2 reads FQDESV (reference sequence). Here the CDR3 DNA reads TGTGCCAGCAGCTTAGTCGGGACAGACTATGGCTACACCTTC. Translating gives CASSLVGTDYGYTF. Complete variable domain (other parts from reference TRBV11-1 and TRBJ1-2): EAEVAQSPRYKITEKSQAVAFWCDPISGHATLYWYRQILGQGPELLVQFQDESVVDDSQLPKDRFSAERLKGVDSTLKIQPAELGDSAMYLCASSLVGTDYGYTFGSGTRLTVV.

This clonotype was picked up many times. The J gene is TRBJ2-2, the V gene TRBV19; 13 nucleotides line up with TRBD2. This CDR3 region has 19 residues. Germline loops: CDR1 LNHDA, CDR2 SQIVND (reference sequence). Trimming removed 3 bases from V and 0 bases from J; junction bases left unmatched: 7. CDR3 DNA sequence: TGTGCCAGTAGTATCCTGGGACTAGCGGGGCCATCGAACACCGGGGAGCTGTTTTTT. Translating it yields CASSILGLAGPSNTGELFF.

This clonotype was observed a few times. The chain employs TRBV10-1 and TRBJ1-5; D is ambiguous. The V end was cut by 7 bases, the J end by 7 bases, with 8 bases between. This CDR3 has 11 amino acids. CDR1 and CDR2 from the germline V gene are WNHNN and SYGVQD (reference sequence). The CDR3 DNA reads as TGCGCCAGCAAATATCAGCAGCCCCAGCATTTT. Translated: CASKYQQPQHF.

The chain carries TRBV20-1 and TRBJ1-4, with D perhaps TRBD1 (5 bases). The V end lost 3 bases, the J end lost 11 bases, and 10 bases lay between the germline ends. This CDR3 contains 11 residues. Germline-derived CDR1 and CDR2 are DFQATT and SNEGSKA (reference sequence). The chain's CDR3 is CSARRGEKLFF. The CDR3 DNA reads TGCAGTGCTAGGAGAGGGGAGAAACTGTTTTTT.

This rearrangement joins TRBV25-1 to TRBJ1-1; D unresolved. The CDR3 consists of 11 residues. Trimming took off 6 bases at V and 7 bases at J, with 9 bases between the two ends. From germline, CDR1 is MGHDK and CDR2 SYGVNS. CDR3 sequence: CASSWGGEAFF. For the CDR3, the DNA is TGTGCCAGCAGCTGGGGTGGTGAAGCTTTCTTT.

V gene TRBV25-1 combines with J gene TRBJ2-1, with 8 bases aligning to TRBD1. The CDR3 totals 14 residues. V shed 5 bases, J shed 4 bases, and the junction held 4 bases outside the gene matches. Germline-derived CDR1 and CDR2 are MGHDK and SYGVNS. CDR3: CASSSTGAYNEQFF. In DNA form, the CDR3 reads TGTGCCAGCAGTTCGACAGGGGCTTACAATGAGCAGTTCTTC.

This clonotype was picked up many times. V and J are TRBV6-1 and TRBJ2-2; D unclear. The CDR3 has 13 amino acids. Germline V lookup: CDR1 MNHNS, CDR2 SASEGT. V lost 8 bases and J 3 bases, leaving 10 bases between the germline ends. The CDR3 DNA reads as TGTGCCAGCCTGAGACACGACACCGGGGAGCTGTTTTTT. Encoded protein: CASLRHDTGELFF.

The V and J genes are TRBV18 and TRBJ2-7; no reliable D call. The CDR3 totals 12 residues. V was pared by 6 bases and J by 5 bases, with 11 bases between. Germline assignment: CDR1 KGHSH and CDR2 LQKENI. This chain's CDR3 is CASSDSWDEQYF. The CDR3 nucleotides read TGTGCCAGCTCCGACTCCTGGGACGAGCAGTACTTC.

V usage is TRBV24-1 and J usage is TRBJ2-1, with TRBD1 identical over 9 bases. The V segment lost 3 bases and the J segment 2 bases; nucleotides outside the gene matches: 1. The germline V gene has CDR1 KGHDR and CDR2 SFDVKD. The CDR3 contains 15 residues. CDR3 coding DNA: TGTGCCACCAGTGATGGGACAGGGCCCTACAATGAGCAGTTCTTC. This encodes CATSDGTGPYNEQFF.

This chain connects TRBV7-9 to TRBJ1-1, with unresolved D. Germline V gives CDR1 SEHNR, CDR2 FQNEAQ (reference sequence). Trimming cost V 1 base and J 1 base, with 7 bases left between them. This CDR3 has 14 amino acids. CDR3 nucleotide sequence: TGTGCCAGCAGCTTAGTAGCGGGGAACACTGAAGCTTTCTTT. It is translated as CASSLVAGNTEAFF.

This chain's CDR3 is CASSLGSGDGYEQYF. The DNA for the CDR3 is TGTGCCAGCAGCTTAGGGAGCGGGGATGGCTACGAGCAGTACTTC. This chain connects TRBV7-6 to TRBJ2-7; 7 bases are a match to TRBD2. The CDR3 loop spans 15 amino acids. Germline V gives CDR1 SGHVS, CDR2 FNYEAQ. V trimming: 1 base; J trimming: 3 bases; junction bases outside the gene matches: 6.

The CDR3 sequence: CATSDFGTGLNEQFF. CDR3 nucleotide sequence: TGTGCCACCAGTGATTTTGGGACAGGGCTCAATGAGCAGTTCTTC. The J gene is TRBJ2-1, the V gene TRBV24-1; TRBD1 matches at 9 bases. The ends lost 1 base at V and 6 bases at J; junction bases unmatched: 3. The V gene's germline CDR1 is KGHDR and CDR2 SFDVKD. The CDR3 contains 15 residues.

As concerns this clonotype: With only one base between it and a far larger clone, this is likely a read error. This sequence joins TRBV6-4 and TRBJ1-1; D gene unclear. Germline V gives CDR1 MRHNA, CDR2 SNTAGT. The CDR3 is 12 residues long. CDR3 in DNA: TGTGCCAGCAGTTACGGGAACACTGGAGCTTTCTTT. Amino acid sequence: CASSYGNTGAFF.